The 19 T cell receptor beta chains in this list originate from one sample, sequenced in a study of T-cell reconstitution after alpha-beta-depleted transplantation in children. Unique molecular identifiers were incorporated during preparation of the TCRbeta library. TCRdb called the PCR reads again in MiXCR, with one record for every CDR3 protein. This table has hundreds of thousands of distinct CDR3 sequences, under 20% appearing once. The sample consisted of PBMCs, mostly from graft donor cells, taken 360 days after TCRalphabeta/CD19-depleted stem cell transplant. The origin of the receptors is a male patient younger than 18 who had a stem cell transplant for acute lymphoblastic leukemia, so the T cells may come from the graft donor.

The V and J genes are TRBV5-1 and TRBJ2-1; 14 bases agree with TRBD2. The germline V gene encodes CDR1 SGHRS and CDR2 YFSETQ. J lost 2 bases, V lost 0 bases, and 4 bases had no gene match. CDR3 length: 18 residues. Here the CDR3 reads CASSLGGTSGSTYNEQFF. The CDR3 DNA is TGCGCCAGCAGCTTGGGTGGGACTAGCGGGAGTACCTACAATGAGCAGTTCTTC.

A note on this clonotype: Being one base from a much bigger clone, this may be a read error. This chain links TRBV11-2 with TRBJ2-7; 15 bases agree with TRBD2. CDR3 length equals 18 residues. CDR1 and CDR2 (germline): SGHAT, FQNNGV. The CDR3 spells CASSSNLYGLAGGDEQHF. In nucleotides, the CDR3 is TGTGCCAGCAGCTCCAACCTATACGGACTAGCGGGAGGGGACGAGCAGCACTTC. Supplemented by reference TRBV11-2 and TRBJ2-7, the full variable domain reads EAGVAQSPRYKIIEKRQSVAFWCNPISGHATLYWYQQILGQGPKLLIQFQNNGVVDDSQLPKDRFSAERLKGVDSTLKIQPAKLEDSAVYLCASSSNLYGLAGGDEQHFGPGTRLTVT.

The rearrangement uses TRBV7-3 and TRBJ2-7, with 9 nucleotides matching TRBD1. Looked up from germline, CDR1 is SGHTA and CDR2 is FQGTGA. This CDR3 has 14 amino acids. The V segment lost 5 bases and the J segment 5 bases; nucleotides outside the gene matches: 7. The CDR3 is CASSPRDREHEQYF. For the CDR3, the DNA is TGTGCCAGCAGCCCGCGGGACAGGGAACACGAGCAGTACTTC.

In its sample, this clonotype was seen many times. The CDR3 DNA reads TGTGCCAGCAGACATCTTGCGGGAGGGACCCATGAGCAGTTCTTC. It translates to CASRHLAGGTHEQFF. The chain carries TRBV6-2 or TRBV6-3 and TRBJ2-1; 9 nucleotides line up with TRBD2. CDR1 and CDR2 from the germline V gene are MNHEY and SVGEGT. The CDR3 contains 15 residues. V was pared by 6 bases and J by 8 bases, with 11 bases of the junction left unmatched.

The table lists this clonotype with many counts. The chain combines TRBV12-3 or TRBV12-4 with TRBJ2-1; D uncertain. The CDR3 length is 14 residues. Trimming stripped 3 bases from V and 5 bases from J, with 11 bases between. This chain's CDR3 is CASSLWVLHNEQFF. As DNA, the CDR3 is TGTGCCAGCAGTTTGTGGGTTCTACACAATGAGCAGTTCTTC.

This clonotype occurred many times. This chain connects TRBV18 to TRBJ1-3, with D perhaps matching TRBD1 (6 bases). V was pared by 3 bases and J by 0 bases, with 6 bases between. The CDR3 contains 14 residues. CDR1 is KGHSH, CDR2 LQKENI, per germline. In DNA form, the CDR3 reads TGTGCCAGCTCACCGGACAGCTCTGGAAACACCATATATTTT. Translated: CASSPDSSGNTIYF. Full variable domain (remainder filled in from reference TRBV18 and TRBJ1-3): NAGVMQNPRHLVRRRGQEARLRCSPMKGHSHVYWYRQLPEEGLKFMVYLQKENIIDESGMPKERFSAEFPKEGPSILRIQQVVRGDSAAYFCASSPDSSGNTIYFGEGSWLTVV.

V is TRBV20-1 and J is TRBJ2-7; TRBD1 aligns across 7 bases. This CDR3 region has 16 residues. The junction had 10 bases not matched to a gene; V was cut back by 0 bases and J by 2 bases. CDR1 DFQATT and CDR2 SNEGSKA come from the germline V gene (reference sequence). CDR3 sequence reads: CSARDLGTAQAYEQYF. The CDR3, as DNA: TGCAGTGCTAGAGATCTGGGGACAGCTCAAGCCTACGAGCAGTACTTC.

This clonotype has more than one count but fewer than ten. The J gene is TRBJ2-4, the V gene TRBV9; 7 bases line up with TRBD2. Germline V gives CDR1 SGDLS, CDR2 YYNGEE. The CDR3 runs to 15 residues. Trimming at V came to 2 bases and at J to 5 bases, leaving 7 bases not matched to a gene. In nucleotides, the CDR3 is TGTGCCAGCAGCGTGGGGAGGGACCGGCAAAACATTCAGTACTTC. This translates into CASSVGRDRQNIQYF.

The sample holds a few counts of this clonotype. J is TRBJ2-3 and V is TRBV11-1, with 10 bases identical to TRBD2. This CDR3 is 17 amino acids long. With 5 bases clipped from V and 2 bases from J, the junction kept 10 bases outside the gene matches. CDR1 is SGHAT and CDR2 is FQDESV in the germline V gene (reference sequence). The DNA of the CDR3 is TGTGCCAGCAGCCACGGTTCTAGCGGGAGATTCACAGATACGCAGTATTTT. Translated: CASSHGSSGRFTDTQYF.

The chain employs TRBV24-1 and TRBJ2-5; D remains unclear. Germline assignment: CDR1 KGHDR and CDR2 SFDVKD. V was clipped by 5 bases and J by 0 bases, with 15 bases between them. The length of the CDR3 is 16 residues. CDR3 region: CATSGPTAYNQETQYF. As DNA, the CDR3 is TGTGCCACCAGTGGGCCCACGGCATACAACCAAGAGACCCAGTACTTC.

This rearrangement joins TRBV20-1 to TRBJ2-5; a possible D gene is TRBD2 (7 bases). This CDR3 spans 17 amino acids. Germline V gene lookup returns CDR1 DFQATT and CDR2 SNEGSKA (reference sequence). V gave up 3 bases and J gave up 2 bases, with 22 bases separating them. In nucleotides, the CDR3 is TGCAGTGCTAGGCCCCCCCGGCGGGGAGGGGGGCAAGAGACCCAGTACTTC. The encoded protein is CSARPPRRGGGQETQYF.

The chain recombines TRBV28 with TRBJ2-7; 7 bases fit TRBD2. The CDR3 length is 17 residues. Germline V lookup: CDR1 MDHEN, CDR2 SYDVKM. J lost 2 bases, V lost 2 bases, and 12 bases had no gene match. CDR3 DNA: TGTGCCAGCAGTTTAGGGGGGGAAGGGGTTGGGCCCTACGAGCAGTACTTC. Amino acids: CASSLGGEGVGPYEQYF.

This clonotype was counted a few times. The gene calls are TRBV12-3 or TRBV12-4 and TRBJ1-1; weak D call: TRBD1 (6 bases). CDR3 length equals 13 residues. V was pared by 6 bases and J by 4 bases, with 12 bases between. DNA of the CDR3: TGTGCCAGCAGCCTCGGGACATTCACTGAAGCTTTCTTT. It specifies CASSLGTFTEAFF.

This clonotype has a handful of counts. This chain joins TRBV12-3 or TRBV12-4 and TRBJ1-4, with D possibly TRBD1 on 5 matching bases. This CDR3 region has 17 residues. Deletions cut 0 bases from V and 6 bases from J, with 17 bases between. The CDR3 bases are TGTGCCAGCAGTTTAGCCCCCGTTACAGCCAGGGATGAAAAACTGTTTTTT. Translated: CASSLAPVTARDEKLFF.

This clonotype was counted only a few times. This sequence joins TRBV29-1 and TRBJ2-2, with D perhaps being TRBD1 or TRBD2 (5 bases each). The CDR3 runs 12 residues. CDR1 is SQVTM, CDR2 ANQGSEA, per germline. The ends were cut back, 5 bases at V and 6 bases at J, with 10 bases in the middle. This CDR3 is CSVSGPAGELFF. CDR3 DNA sequence: TGCAGCGTTTCGGGACCAGCCGGGGAGCTGTTTTTT.

The rearrangement links TRBV28 to TRBJ2-7, with D perhaps TRBD2 (6 bases). This CDR3 has 15 residues. V shed 2 bases and J shed 2 bases, with 13 bases lying between them. Germline V gives CDR1 MDHEN, CDR2 SYDVKM. This chain's CDR3 is CASSLDGPGAYEQYF. The CDR3 coding sequence is TGTGCCAGCAGTTTAGACGGGCCGGGGGCCTACGAGCAGTACTTC.

The chain uses TRBV4-2 and TRBJ2-5, with D tentatively TRBD1 (6 bases). Deletions cut 4 bases from V and 4 bases from J, with 16 bases between. Germline V CDR1 and CDR2: LGHNA, YNFKEQ. The CDR3 runs to 15 residues. Here the CDR3 DNA reads TGTGCCAGCAGCCCAGGGGTGGGGCGCGGAGAGACCCAGTACTTC. Its protein is CASSPGVGRGETQYF.

This clonotype showed up many times. The V gene is TRBV12-3 or TRBV12-4, the J gene TRBJ1-1, with D hard to call. This CDR3 contains 13 residues. Trimming cost V 8 bases and J 0 bases, with 10 bases left between them. Here the CDR3 reads CASGEVVNTEAFF. As DNA, the CDR3 is TGTGCCAGCGGGGAGGTAGTGAACACTGAAGCTTTCTTT.

This clonotype was counted many times. The chain recombines TRBV7-7 with TRBJ2-1; D assignment may be TRBD1 or TRBD2 (8 bases each). Germline V gives CDR1 SSHAT, CDR2 FNYEAQ (reference sequence). The CDR3 has 16 residues. V dropped 5 bases and J dropped 9 bases, with 23 bases sitting between them. The CDR3 nucleotides read TGTGCCAGCAGCCCCGGACAGGGACTAGAGGGATTTGAGCAGTTCTTC. Protein product: CASSPGQGLEGFEQFF.